Presented here are 15 T cell receptor beta chains from one specimen sequenced in a study of blood T cell repertoires in COVID-19. Clones were read by immunoSEQ multiplex PCR, and TCRdb kept only the in-frame ones, dropping some. In the table there are under 300,000 clones, under 95% of which are singletons. The sequencing input was PBMCs or T cells enriched from blood (not recorded which). Source of these receptors: a woman in her forties with acute COVID-19.

The CDR3 DNA follows: TGTGCCAGCAGACCATATCAACGCGGGGGTTTGGGGGAGACCCAGTACTTC. Its protein product is CASRPYQRGGLGETQYF. The chain recombines TRBV3-1 (or the pseudogene TRBV3-2) with TRBJ2-5; TRBD2 aligns across 7 bases. This CDR3 region has 17 residues. Per the germline V gene, CDR1 is LGHDT and CDR2 is YNNKEL (reference sequence). V lost 6 bases to trimming and J lost 5 bases; unmatched junction nucleotides: 18.

This rearrangement joins TRBV2 to TRBJ2-1; 10 bases align to TRBD1. Germline assignment: CDR1 SNHLY and CDR2 FYNNEI. There are 16 residues in the CDR3. J gave up 1 base and V 7 bases, and 7 bases lay outside the gene matches. CDR3 sequence (DNA): TGTGCCAGCACCCGGGGACAGGGGCGGTCCTACAATGAGCAGTTCTTC. Protein product: CASTRGQGRSYNEQFF. The whole variable domain, filled in from reference TRBV2 and TRBJ2-1, reads EPEVTQTPSHQVTQMGQEVILRCVPISNHLYFYWYRQILGQKVEFLVSFYNNEISEKSEIFDDQFSVERPDGSNFTLKIRSTKLEDSAMYFCASTRGQGRSYNEQFFGPGTRLTVL.

This rearrangement joins TRBV6-2 or TRBV6-3 to TRBJ2-1; weak D call: TRBD1 (6 bases). V was pared by 1 base and J by 5 bases, with 15 bases between. The germline V gene encodes CDR1 MNHEY and CDR2 SVGEGT. There are 16 residues in the CDR3. CDR3 sequence: CASSYFQGQSNNEQFF. CDR3 DNA: TGTGCCAGCAGTTACTTTCAGGGGCAAAGCAACAATGAGCAGTTCTTC.

This clone has a single count. V and J are TRBV14 and TRBJ2-1, with 9 bases fitting TRBD2. Germline lookup yields CDR1 SGHDN and CDR2 FVKESK. Trimming took 4 bases from V and 4 from J; bases not matched to a gene: 5. This CDR3 spans 15 amino acids. CDR3 DNA sequence: TGTGCCAGCAGCCGTAGCGGGGGCCGGTACAATGAGCAGTTCTTC. Translated: CASSRSGGRYNEQFF.

This rearrangement joins TRBV7-2 to TRBJ2-7, with D possibly matching TRBD1 (5 bases). Trimming left V 5 bases short and J 3 bases short, with 11 bases between. This CDR3 has 13 residues. Germline V lookup: CDR1 SGHTA, CDR2 FQGNSA. CDR3 in DNA: TGTGCCAGCAGCCCACTAACAGGCTACGAGCAGTACTTC. This sequence encodes CASSPLTGYEQYF.

The rearrangement joins TRBV27 to TRBJ2-3; D perhaps matches TRBD1 (6 bases). V was clipped by 2 bases and J by 5 bases, with 11 bases between them. CDR3 length equals 14 residues. Germline V gene data show CDR1 as MNHEY and CDR2 as SMNVEV (reference sequence). The CDR3 DNA reads TGTGCCAGCAGTTTAGGGGGCGTTTTAGATACGCAGTATTTT. The encoded protein is CASSLGGVLDTQYF.

This chain uses TRBV11-3 with TRBJ1-1; no clear D gene. The germline V gene has CDR1 SGHNT and CDR2 YENEEA. This CDR3 spans 15 amino acids. The V gene lost 4 bases and the J gene lost 0 bases, with 12 bases spanning the gap. The CDR3 protein is CASSYTPNMNTEAFF. The DNA for the CDR3 is TGTGCCAGCAGCTACACCCCAAACATGAACACTGAAGCTTTCTTT.

The V and J genes are TRBV28 and TRBJ1-2; tentatively, D is TRBD1 (5 bases). V was trimmed by 6 bases and J by 1 base, leaving 9 bases between them. This CDR3 contains 13 residues. Germline V gene data show CDR1 as MDHEN and CDR2 as SYDVKM. As DNA, the CDR3 is TGTGCCAGCAGGGGCGGGGGTAACTATGGCTACACCTTC. It yields the protein CASRGGGNYGYTF.

This chain uses TRBV6-6 with TRBJ1-2, with 7 bases matching TRBD1. CDR3 length: 15 amino acids. The J segment lost 2 bases and the V segment lost 2 bases, leaving 5 bases of the junction unmatched. The germline V gene has CDR1 MNHNY and CDR2 SVGAGI (reference sequence). The CDR3 coding sequence is TGTGCCAGCAGTTACCCATCGACAGGGAACTATGGCTACACCTTC. It is translated as CASSYPSTGNYGYTF.

The chain carries TRBV7-2 and TRBJ1-1; D remains ambiguous. CDR3 length: 12 amino acids. V was clipped by 5 bases and J by 7 bases, with 11 bases between them. In germline, CDR1 is SGHTA, CDR2 FQGNSA. CDR3 nucleotides: TGTGCCAGCAGCCCGAGGCGGGGTGAAGCTTTCTTT. Translated, it gives CASSPRRGEAFF.

The rearrangement uses TRBV30 and TRBJ1-1, with D possibly matching TRBD1 (5 bases). The CDR3 is 15 amino acids. The V and J ends lost 1 base and 6 bases respectively, with 18 bases between them. The germline CDR1 and CDR2 sequences are GTSNPN and SVGIG (reference sequence). The CDR3 nucleotides read TGTGCCTGGAGTGGGGACTTCCCCTCGGTGGCTGAAGCTTTCTTT. It specifies CAWSGDFPSVAEAFF.

V gene TRBV2 combines with J gene TRBJ1-2; no definite D call. Germline CDR1 is SNHLY and CDR2 is FYNNEI. V gave up 8 bases and J gave up 4 bases, with 17 bases separating them. The CDR3 has 14 amino acids. The CDR3 loop reads CASVSTEPPYGYTF. CDR3 nucleotides: TGTGCCAGCGTTTCCACAGAACCACCCTATGGCTACACCTTC.

This chain uses TRBV4-3 with TRBJ2-1, with a possible D match to TRBD1 (6 bases). V was clipped by 0 bases and J by 9 bases, with 12 bases between them. The CDR3 loop spans 14 amino acids. Germline-derived CDR1 and CDR2 are LGHNA and YSLEER. CDR3 region: CASSQEQGFGEQFF. CDR3 coding DNA: TGCGCCAGCAGCCAAGAACAGGGTTTCGGTGAGCAGTTCTTC.

The chain recombines TRBV7-2 with TRBJ2-1, with 12 bases fitting TRBD2. Germline V gene data show CDR1 as SGHTA and CDR2 as FQGNSA. The junction had 10 bases not matched to a gene; V was cut back by 7 bases and J by 9 bases. The CDR3 is 15 residues long. The CDR3: CASTASGTSGREQFF. The CDR3 DNA reads as TGTGCCAGCACCGCCTCCGGGACTAGCGGGCGTGAGCAGTTCTTC.

This sequence joins TRBV5-1 and TRBJ2-4; D is possibly TRBD1 (6 bases). Germline V gives CDR1 SGHRS, CDR2 YFSETQ. This CDR3 comprises 14 residues. V lost 4 bases and J lost 1, with 9 bases in between. CDR3 bases: TGCGCCAGCAGCCTTGACAGGGCCAAAAACATTCAGTACTTC. It encodes CASSLDRAKNIQYF.